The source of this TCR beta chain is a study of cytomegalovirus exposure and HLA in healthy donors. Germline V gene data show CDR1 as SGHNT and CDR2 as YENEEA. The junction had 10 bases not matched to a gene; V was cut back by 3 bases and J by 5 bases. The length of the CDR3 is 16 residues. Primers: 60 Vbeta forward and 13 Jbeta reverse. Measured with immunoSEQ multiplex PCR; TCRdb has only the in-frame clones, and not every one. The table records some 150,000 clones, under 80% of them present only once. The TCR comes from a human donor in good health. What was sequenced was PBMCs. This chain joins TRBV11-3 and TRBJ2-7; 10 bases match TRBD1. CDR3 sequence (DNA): TGTGCCAGCAGCTTGGGATACCGGGACAGGGGTCACGAGCAGTACTTC. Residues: CASSLGYRDRGHEQYF. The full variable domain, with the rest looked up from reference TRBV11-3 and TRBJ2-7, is EAGVVQSPRYKIIEKKQPVAFWCNPISGHNTLYWYLQNLGQGPELLIRYENEEAVDDSQLPKDRFSAERLKGVDSTLKIQPAELGDSAVYLCASSLGYRDRGHEQYFGPGTRLTVT.